Reported below is one T cell receptor beta chain. What it binds is unknown. This record belongs to a study of cytomegalovirus exposure and HLA in healthy donors. The PCR contained 60 Vbeta and 13 Jbeta primers. Repertoires were generated with immunoSEQ multiplex PCR, while TCRdb's copy carries only in-frame clones and drops some. This sample has 160,000 or so clones, with 78% found just once. The CDR3 totals 13 residues. CDR1 is SEHNR and CDR2 is FQNEAQ in the germline V gene (reference sequence). V shed 7 bases and J shed 16 bases, with 22 bases lying between them. Study conclusions and caveats: In an earlier analysis, about 90% or about 30%: the productive usage of most TCR beta V segments. Cytomegalovirus-associated status was assigned to 150 or so TCR beta chains. Across all donors, roughly uniform sequencing depth was an assumption of the presence/absence analyses.

Sequencing was carried out using PBMCs. The chain employs TRBV7-9 and TRBJ1-4, with D possibly TRBD1 on 6 matching bases. The TCR originated in a woman between 40 and 55 years old in good health and CMV-seronegative. Written as DNA, the CDR3 is TGTGCCAGCACAGTACAGGGCCACGAATCACCGTTTTTT. It specifies CASTVQGHESPFF. The full variable domain, in which reference TRBV7-9 and TRBJ1-4 provide the parts outside the CDR3, is DTGVSQNPRHKITKRGQNVTFRCDPISEHNRLYWYRQTLGQGPEFLTYFQNEAQLEKSRLLSDRFSAERPKGSFSTLEIQRTEQGDSAMYLCASTVQGHESPFFGSGTQLSVL.